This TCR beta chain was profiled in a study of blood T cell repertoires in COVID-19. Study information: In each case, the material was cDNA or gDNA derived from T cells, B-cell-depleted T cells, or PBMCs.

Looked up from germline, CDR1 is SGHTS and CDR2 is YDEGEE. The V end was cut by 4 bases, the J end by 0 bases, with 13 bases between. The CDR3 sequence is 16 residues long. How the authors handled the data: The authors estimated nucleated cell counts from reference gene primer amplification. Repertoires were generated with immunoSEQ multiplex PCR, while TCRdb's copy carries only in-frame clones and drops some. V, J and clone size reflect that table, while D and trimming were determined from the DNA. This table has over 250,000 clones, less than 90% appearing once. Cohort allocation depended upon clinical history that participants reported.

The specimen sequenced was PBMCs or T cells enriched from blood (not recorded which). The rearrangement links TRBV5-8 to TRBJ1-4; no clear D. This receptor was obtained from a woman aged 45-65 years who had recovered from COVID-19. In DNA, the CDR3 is TGTGCCAGCAGCCTGACTTTGGTCCCAACTAATGAAAAACTGTTTTTT. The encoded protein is CASSLTLVPTNEKLFF.